This TCR beta chain was found in a study of tumor-infiltrating lymphocytes in localized non-small cell lung cancer. About the research overall: Patients included smokers and never-smokers with various histologies, some sampled after neoadjuvant chemotherapy.

V was shortened by 0 bases and J by 0 bases, with 3 bases between the two germline ends. Germline CDR1 reads KGHSH; CDR2 reads LQKENI. The CDR3 loop spans 13 amino acids. Only in-frame clones appear in the TCRdb table, and some are missing; sequencing was by immunoSEQ multiplex PCR. The top ten clones hold roughly 4.5% of a sample with more than 9,500 clones, around 79% of them seen once. As for this clone: Its specificity is not known.

Whole-study results and caveats: Technical variation could not be separated from intratumor heterogeneity here.

The sequence came from a human donor with non-small cell lung cancer. The sequencing sample was made of lung tumor tissue. The gene calls are TRBV18 and TRBJ2-7; no reliable D call. CDR3 nucleotide sequence: TGTGCCAGCTCACCACCAGCCTCCTACGAGCAGTACGTC. Translation: CASSPPASYEQYV.